The 16 T cell receptor beta chains in this list originate from one sample, sequenced in a study of blood T cells in healthy people across ages. Next came a second PCR, run for about 6 to 12 cycles, which used a sample-barcoded 5' primer along with a J-beta primer mix. One entry per CDR3 protein, called by TCRdb with MiXCR from the 5' RACE reads. Of nearly 800,000 distinct CDR3 sequences in the sample, around 50% were seen once. The specimen was blood. These receptors were obtained from a man aged 35 to 55 in good health.

The table lists this clonotype with a few counts. The chain combines TRBV28 with TRBJ1-2; 8 bases are shared with TRBD1. CDR1 is MDHEN, CDR2 SYDVKM, per germline. V was clipped by 1 base and J by 7 bases; unmatched bases: 26. This CDR3 has 21 residues. CDR3 residues: CASSLSPGRIGQTGDVSGYTF. CDR3 DNA sequence: TGTGCCAGCAGTTTATCTCCCGGGAGGATTGGACAGACAGGGGACGTAAGTGGCTACACCTTC.

The count of this clonotype is one. This chain uses TRBV6-1 with TRBJ2-4; D not certain. The germline V gene encodes CDR1 MNHNS and CDR2 SASEGT. Trimming cost V 1 base and J 14 bases, with 15 bases left between them. The CDR3 totals 13 residues. CDR3 residues: CASSEGASLRKYF. CDR3 nucleotide sequence: TGTGCCAGCAGTGAAGGGGCTTCTTTACGAAAGTACTTC.

This chain joins TRBV7-2 and TRBJ2-7; D perhaps matches TRBD1 (5 bases). Germline CDR1 SGHTA, CDR2 FQGNSA. The CDR3 loop spans 16 amino acids. V lost 1 base to trimming and J lost 1 base, with 14 bases between them. This CDR3 reads CASSLVGRLSSYEQYF. The CDR3 nucleotides are TGTGCCAGCAGCTTAGTGGGGCGCCTATCGTCCTACGAGCAGTACTTC.

This rearrangement joins TRBV7-9 to TRBJ2-3, with a tentative D call TRBD2 (5 bases). CDR3 length: 16 amino acids. The V gene lost 2 bases and the J gene lost 2 bases, with 14 bases spanning the gap. Germline-derived CDR1 and CDR2 are SEHNR and FQNEAQ (reference sequence). The CDR3 DNA reads TGTGCCAGCAGCTTATATGCGGGCGGCGACACAGATACGCAGTATTTT. This encodes CASSLYAGGDTDTQYF. The full variable domain, its missing parts supplied by reference TRBV7-9 and TRBJ2-3, is DTGVSQNPRHKITKRGQNVTFRCDPISEHNRLYWYRQTLGQGPEFLTYFQNEAQLEKSRLLSDRFSAERPKGSFSTLEIQRTEQGDSAMYLCASSLYAGGDTDTQYFGPGTRLTVL.

The CDR3 region is CASSFGDRDYEQYF. Written as DNA, the CDR3 is TGTGCCAGCAGCTTTGGGGACAGGGACTACGAGCAGTACTTC. The chain links TRBV7-8 to TRBJ2-7, with 9 positions matching TRBD1. CDR3 length equals 14 residues. Germline-derived CDR1 and CDR2 are SGHVS and FQNEAQ. The junction had 3 bases not matched to a gene; V was cut back by 3 bases and J by 3 bases.

This clonotype has a handful of counts. The chain carries TRBV12-3 or TRBV12-4 and TRBJ2-5; maybe TRBD2 (5 bases). V dropped 6 bases and J dropped 1 base, with 9 bases sitting between them. CDR3 length: 13 residues. The CDR3 protein is CASRERVQETQYF. CDR3 nucleotides: TGTGCCAGCAGGGAGAGGGTCCAAGAGACCCAGTACTTC.

This chain connects TRBV24-1 to TRBJ2-1, with D possibly being TRBD1 or TRBD2 (5 bases each). CDR1 is KGHDR, CDR2 SFDVKD, per germline. The germline V and J ends were trimmed by 1 base and 9 bases, with 15 bases remaining between them. The CDR3 spans 15 residues. CDR3 in amino acids: CATSDFLGELGEQFF. The CDR3 bases are TGTGCCACCAGTGATTTTCTAGGGGAGCTTGGTGAGCAGTTCTTC.

This clonotype appeared once. The CDR3 nucleotides read TGCAGCGGGGGGAGCGGTTCCTACAATGAGCAGTACTTC. It translates to CSGGSGSYNEQYF. The J gene is TRBJ2-7, the V gene TRBV29-1; D is possibly TRBD1 or TRBD2 (5 bases each). There are 13 residues in the CDR3. Germline CDR1 and CDR2: SQVTM and ANQGSEA. V was trimmed by 7 bases and J by 7 bases, leaving 20 bases between them.

V gene TRBV10-3 combines with J gene TRBJ2-1; possible D gene TRBD2, 6 bases. There are 15 residues in the CDR3. Trimming took off 4 bases at V and 1 base at J, with 11 bases between the two ends. The germline V gene encodes CDR1 ENHRY and CDR2 SYGVKD. DNA for the CDR3: TGTGCCATCAGTGGGCAGGGAGGATCCTACAATGAGCAGTTCTTC. Protein product: CAISGQGGSYNEQFF.

The chain carries TRBV4-3 and TRBJ2-7; 15 bases match TRBD2. Germline values: CDR1 LGHNA, CDR2 YSLEER. The CDR3 consists of 19 residues. V was pared by 1 base and J by 3 bases, with 10 bases of the junction left unmatched. The CDR3 loop reads CASSQGWTSGRAYHYEQYF. DNA of the CDR3: TGCGCCAGCAGCCAAGGATGGACTAGCGGGAGGGCGTACCACTACGAGCAGTACTTC.

This clonotype was detected only a few times. The rearrangement uses TRBV7-3 and TRBJ2-5, with no clear D. Germline V gene data show CDR1 as SGHTA and CDR2 as FQGTGA. V was trimmed by 1 base and J by 4 bases, leaving 10 bases between them. This CDR3 contains 14 residues. This CDR3 reads CASSLSVGGETQYF. CDR3 DNA: TGTGCCAGCAGCTTAAGTGTTGGTGGAGAGACCCAGTACTTC.

The chain employs TRBV27 and TRBJ2-3, with D hard to call. The CDR3 contains 19 residues. The V and J ends lost 2 bases and 4 bases respectively, with 25 bases between them. Germline CDR1 and CDR2: MNHEY and SMNVEV (reference sequence). For the CDR3, the DNA is TGTGCCAGCAGTTTAACGAACCCTACACTGAGCCCAACCTCAGATACGCAGTATTTT. As protein: CASSLTNPTLSPTSDTQYF.

V gene TRBV7-2 combines with J gene TRBJ2-6; the D gene is possibly TRBD2 (6 bases). CDR3 length: 14 residues. With 9 bases removed from V and 1 base from J, the gap between germline ends came to 10 bases. Per the germline V gene, CDR1 is SGHTA and CDR2 is FQGNSA. The CDR3 loop is CARGGGSGANVLTF. DNA for the CDR3: TGTGCCAGGGGAGGTGGTTCTGGGGCCAACGTCCTGACTTTC.

The V gene is TRBV27, the J gene TRBJ1-1; a weak D match, TRBD1 (5 bases). Germline V gene data show CDR1 as MNHEY and CDR2 as SMNVEV (reference sequence). V was cut by 8 bases and J by 3 bases, with 13 bases left in between. The CDR3 sequence is 13 residues long. Here the CDR3 reads CASSNLGDTEAFF. In DNA form, the CDR3 reads TGTGCCAGCTCAAATCTGGGGGACACTGAAGCTTTCTTT.

This clonotype was observed a handful of times. This sequence joins TRBV5-1 and TRBJ2-1, with 11 bases matching TRBD2. CDR1 and CDR2 from the germline V gene are SGHRS and YFSETQ. The CDR3 contains 14 residues. The V gene end was trimmed by 4 bases and the J gene end by 6 bases; junction bases not matched to a gene: 3. In nucleotides, the CDR3 is TGCGCCAGCAGCGGCGGGACTAGCGGCAATGAGCAGTTCTTC. Amino acid sequence: CASSGGTSGNEQFF.

The CDR3 sequence is CASSPIGAQDHGYTF. In DNA form, the CDR3 reads TGTGCCAGCAGTCCGATTGGAGCGCAGGACCATGGCTACACCTTC. The gene calls are TRBV6-2 or TRBV6-3 and TRBJ1-2, with D unresolved. Germline loops: CDR1 MNHEY, CDR2 SVGEGT. V shed 5 bases and J shed 6 bases, with 19 bases lying between them. The CDR3 runs to 15 residues.